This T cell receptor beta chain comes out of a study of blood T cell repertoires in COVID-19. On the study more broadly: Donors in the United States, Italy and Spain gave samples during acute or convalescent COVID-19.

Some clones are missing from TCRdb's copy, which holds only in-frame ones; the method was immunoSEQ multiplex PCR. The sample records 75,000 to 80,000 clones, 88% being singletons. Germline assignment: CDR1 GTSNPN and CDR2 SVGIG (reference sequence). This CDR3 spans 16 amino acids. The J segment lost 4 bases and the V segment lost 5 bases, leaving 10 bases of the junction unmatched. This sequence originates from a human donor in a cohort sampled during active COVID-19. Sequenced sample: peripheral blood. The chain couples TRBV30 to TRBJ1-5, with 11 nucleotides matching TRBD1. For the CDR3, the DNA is TGTGCCTGGGGACAGGGGGCGCGAACGAGAAATCAGCCCCAGCATTTT. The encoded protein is CAWGQGARTRNQPQHF.